These 19 T cell receptor beta chains came from one sample sequenced in a study of blood T cell repertoires in COVID-19. Clones were sequenced by immunoSEQ multiplex PCR, and TCRdb holds only the in-frame ones, with some missing. The data show about 50,000 clones, about 82% seen once. The sample comprised peripheral blood. These receptors were collected from a woman aged 60 to 75 with acute or convalescent COVID-19.

The chain has TRBV5-1 and TRBJ1-1; D is uncertain. This CDR3 is 15 amino acids long. Germline-derived CDR1 and CDR2 are SGHRS and YFSETQ. V lost 0 bases and J lost 4, with 13 bases in between. CDR3 bases: TGCGCCAGCAGCTTGGTCTCGGGTATCGGCACTGAAGCTTTCTTT. Protein product: CASSLVSGIGTEAFF.

Comment on this clone: Distinct nucleotide sequences in the sample also encode this CDR3. The chain has TRBV19 and TRBJ1-1, with 8 nucleotides matching TRBD1. Per germline, CDR1 LNHDA and CDR2 SQIVND (reference sequence). The CDR3 has 13 residues. J was trimmed by 4 bases and V by 6 bases; bases with no gene match: 4. CDR3 amino acids: CASSPTGVTEAFF. CDR3 DNA sequence: TGTGCCAGTAGCCCGACAGGGGTCACTGAAGCTTTCTTT.

This clone was counted a single time. The V call is TRBV10-3, the J call TRBJ1-2; D gene uncertain. This CDR3 region has 15 residues. Germline CDR1 is ENHRY and CDR2 is SYGVKD. V was clipped by 2 bases and J by 4 bases, with 14 bases between them. In DNA, the CDR3 is TGTGCCATCAGTGAGAACCCGGTCGGGGTCTATGGCTACACCTTC. Protein product: CAISENPVGVYGYTF.

The rearrangement joins TRBV27 to TRBJ2-7; 14 positions agree with TRBD2. Germline V lookup: CDR1 MNHEY, CDR2 SMNVEV (reference sequence). V trimming: 1 base; J trimming: 3 bases; junction bases outside the gene matches: 14. The CDR3 has 20 residues. In nucleotides, the CDR3 is TGTGCCAGCAGTTTATACGTCGGGAGACTAGCGGGGGGGATGAGCTACGAGCAGTACTTC. It translates to CASSLYVGRLAGGMSYEQYF.

The chain has TRBV6-7 and TRBJ2-7; 10 nucleotides line up with TRBD2. TRBV6-7 is given ORF status, its function remaining uncertain. This CDR3 is 15 amino acids long. V lost 0 bases, J lost 4 bases, and 3 bases stayed unmatched. In DNA form, the CDR3 reads TGTGCCAGCAGTTACTCTAGCGGGAGGTTGTACGAGCAGTACTTC. This gives the protein CASSYSSGRLYEQYF.

This clone occurred a few times. The chain is built from TRBV10-2 and TRBJ1-1; D is unclear. Trimming took 4 bases from V and 7 from J, leaving 10 bases between them. Germline lookup yields CDR1 WSHSY and CDR2 SAAADI. The length of the CDR3 is 12 residues. CDR3 bases: TGCGCCAGCAGTGGCTGGGCCTATGAAGCTTTCTTT. Translation: CASSGWAYEAFF.

The chain is built from TRBV4-2 and TRBJ1-2; D unresolved. Germline CDR1 reads LGHNA; CDR2 reads YNFKEQ. With 4 bases removed from V and 2 bases from J, the gap between germline ends came to 26 bases. The CDR3 sequence is 19 residues long. This CDR3 is CASSPVNFTRELMNYGYTF. CDR3 nucleotides: TGTGCCAGCAGCCCTGTTAATTTTACTCGTGAGCTCATGAACTATGGCTACACCTTC.

A single count supports this clone. The rearrangement links TRBV18 to TRBJ2-1; TRBD2 agrees at 16 bases. With 7 bases clipped from V and 6 bases from J, the junction kept 6 bases outside the gene matches. Germline CDR1 is KGHSH and CDR2 is LQKENI. This CDR3 is built from 16 residues. CDR3 region: CASWSGTSGRVNEQFF. CDR3 DNA: TGTGCCAGCTGGTCCGGGACTAGCGGGAGGGTCAATGAGCAGTTCTTC.

This chain joins TRBV9 and TRBJ2-1; 9 nucleotides line up with TRBD2. Germline CDR1 SGDLS, CDR2 YYNGEE. CDR3 length: 16 amino acids. With V trimmed by 3 bases and J by 1 base, 5 bases remained unmatched. CDR3 residues: CASSGPLAGSYNEQFF. For the CDR3, the DNA is TGTGCCAGCAGCGGGCCACTAGCGGGTTCCTACAATGAGCAGTTCTTC.

This chain connects TRBV2 to TRBJ1-1; 7 bases line up with TRBD1. Germline CDR1 reads SNHLY; CDR2 reads FYNNEI. The CDR3 contains 14 residues. With 8 bases clipped from V and 5 bases from J, the junction kept 11 bases outside the gene matches. The CDR3 bases are TGTGCCAGCGAAATTAATTACAGGGGAACTGAAGCTTTCTTT. Residues: CASEINYRGTEAFF.

For this clone: Other DNA sequences of this sample code for an identical CDR3. The genes are TRBV29-1 and TRBJ1-2; TRBD1 matches 7 bases. The CDR3 is 11 amino acids. Losses at the gene ends were 4 bases for V and 6 bases for J; bases not matched to a gene: 2. CDR1 and CDR2 from the germline V gene are SQVTM and ANQGSEA. The CDR3 DNA reads as TGCAGCGTTGGACAGGGTAATGGCTACACCTTC. Amino acid sequence: CSVGQGNGYTF.

The chain joins TRBV28 to TRBJ1-2; D is unclear. Between the trimmed V and J ends, which lost 2 bases and 8 bases, there was a span of 15 bases. The CDR3 is 14 amino acids. The germline V gene encodes CDR1 MDHEN and CDR2 SYDVKM. CDR3 DNA: TGTGCCAGCAGTTTACCCCCTGCGCTAACCGGCTACACCTTC. This gives the protein CASSLPPALTGYTF.

This clone turned up a few times. J is TRBJ1-1 and V is TRBV7-9; D unresolved. Germline assignment: CDR1 SEHNR and CDR2 FQNEAQ (reference sequence). The V gene lost 3 bases and the J gene lost 3 bases, with 8 bases spanning the gap. The length of the CDR3 is 13 residues. The CDR3 loop reads CASSLNRDTEAFF. The CDR3 DNA sequence: TGTGCCAGCAGCTTGAACCGAGACACTGAAGCTTTCTTT.

The chain links TRBV5-6 to TRBJ2-1; tentative D call: TRBD2 (7 bases). Germline CDR1 is SGHDT and CDR2 is YYEEEE. V was shortened by 4 bases and J by 12 bases, with 14 bases between the two germline ends. CDR3 length equals 12 residues. CDR3 coding DNA: TGTGCCAGCAGCACCATAGGGGGGGCGCAGTTCTTC. Amino acids: CASSTIGGAQFF.

The chain is built from TRBV28 and TRBJ1-3, with D uncertain. The germline gives CDR1 MDHEN, CDR2 SYDVKM. Deletions cut 6 bases from V and 2 bases from J, with 11 bases between. The CDR3 is 14 amino acids. The CDR3 DNA sequence: TGTGCCAGCAGCCGAATGGGAGCTGGAAACACCATATATTTT. The encoded protein is CASSRMGAGNTIYF.

V gene TRBV15 combines with J gene TRBJ2-1; D gene uncertain. Germline values: CDR1 LNHNV, CDR2 YYDKDF (reference sequence). V shed 3 bases and J shed 1 base, with 10 bases lying between them. The CDR3 has 15 amino acids. CDR3 bases: TGTGCCACCAGCAGGGGCCAAGTGTCCTACAATGAGCAGTTCTTC. Protein: CATSRGQVSYNEQFF.

In its sample, this clone was seen a few times. The chain employs TRBV29-1 and TRBJ2-5, with 14 bases that match TRBD2. Trimming took 7 bases from V and 4 from J; bases not matched to a gene: 5. The CDR3 spans 14 residues. Germline CDR1 reads SQVTM; CDR2 reads ANQGSEA. CDR3 sequence (DNA): TGCAGCGCCAGGGGACTAGCGGGAGTAGAGACCCAGTACTTC. Amino acids: CSARGLAGVETQYF.

This chain links TRBV2 with TRBJ2-1; 8 bases map to TRBD1. The CDR3 consists of 14 residues. CDR1 is SNHLY and CDR2 is FYNNEI in the germline V gene. Unmatched junction bases numbered 11, after V lost 7 bases and J lost 9 bases. The DNA of the CDR3 is TGTGCCAGCACTCTTGGGACAGGCAGGGGTGAGCAGTTCTTC. This translates into CASTLGTGRGEQFF.

The rearrangement links TRBV6-2 or TRBV6-3 to TRBJ1-5; D is unclear. This CDR3 contains 14 residues. V shed 0 bases and J shed 6 bases, with 9 bases lying between them. Germline values: CDR1 MNHEY, CDR2 SVGEGT. The chain's CDR3 is CASSYSAPTQPQHF. Here the CDR3 DNA reads TGTGCCAGCAGTTACTCGGCCCCCACTCAGCCCCAGCATTTT.